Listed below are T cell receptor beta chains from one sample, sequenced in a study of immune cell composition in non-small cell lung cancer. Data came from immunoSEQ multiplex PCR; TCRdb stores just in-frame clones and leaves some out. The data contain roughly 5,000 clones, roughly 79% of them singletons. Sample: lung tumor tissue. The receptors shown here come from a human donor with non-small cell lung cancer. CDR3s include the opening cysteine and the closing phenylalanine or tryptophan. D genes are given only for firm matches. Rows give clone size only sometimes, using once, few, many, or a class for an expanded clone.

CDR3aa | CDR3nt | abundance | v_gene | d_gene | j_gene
CASTFREAYGYTF | TGTGCCAGCACATTCAGGGAGGCCTATGGCTACACCTTC | once | TRBV13 | - | TRBJ1-2
CASSLSYRDTEAFF | TGCGCCAGCAGCCTATCATACAGGGACACTGAAGCTTTCTTT | - | TRBV5-1 | - | TRBJ1-1
CASSLALWDRREETQYF | TGTGCCAGCAGCTTAGCACTCTGGGACAGGCGGGAAGAGACCCAGTACTTC | - | TRBV7-2 | TRBD1 | TRBJ2-5
CSVEVSGRNTGELFF | TGCAGCGTTGAAGTGAGCGGGCGAAACACCGGGGAGCTGTTTTTT | few | TRBV29-1 | - | TRBJ2-2
CASRSQGLHNEQFF | TGTGCCAGCAGGTCGCAGGGCCTCCACAATGAGCAGTTCTTC | - | TRBV5-4 | - | TRBJ2-1
CASSLPSLAGTSSYNEQFF | TGTGCCAGCAGCTTACCGTCATTAGCGGGGACCAGCTCCTACAATGAGCAGTTCTTC | - | TRBV7-9 | TRBD2 | TRBJ2-1
CASSSLAESTDTQYF | TGTGCCAGCAGCTCCTTAGCTGAGAGCACAGATACGCAGTATTTT | few | TRBV7-8 | - | TRBJ2-3
CASKRGGADTEAFF | TGCGCCAGTAAACGGGGGGGCGCGGACACTGAAGCTTTCTTT | - | TRBV5-1 | - | TRBJ1-1
CASSILRDSNTGELFF | TGTGCCAGTAGTATCCTCCGGGACTCGAACACCGGGGAGCTGTTTTTT | - | TRBV19 | - | TRBJ2-2
CASRGDRGGYGYTF | TGTGCCAGCAGGGGGGACAGGGGCGGGTATGGCTACACCTTC | - | TRBV2 | TRBD1 | TRBJ1-2
CATQTSMSTDTQYF | TGTGCCACGCAAACTAGCATGAGCACAGATACGCAGTATTTT | - | TRBV10-3 | - | TRBJ2-3
CSVGQAMTDIQYF | TGCAGCGTGGGACAGGCGATGACGGACATTCAGTACTTC | once | TRBV29-1 | TRBD1 | TRBJ2-4
CASSSLVGGGALNEQYF | TGTGCCAGTAGCTCCTTAGTGGGCGGGGGGGCGTTGAACGAGCAGTACTTC | - | TRBV19 | TRBD2 | TRBJ2-7
CSVESGQDYNEQFF | TGCAGCGTTGAGAGTGGGCAGGACTACAATGAGCAGTTCTTC | - | TRBV29-1 | - | TRBJ2-1
CASSLRTSGMYNEQFF | TGTGCCAGCAGCTTGAGGACTAGCGGGATGTACAATGAGCAGTTCTTC | - | TRBV7-6 | TRBD2 | TRBJ2-1
CASSLAHRVGQPQHF | TGTGCCAGCAGCTTAGCGCACAGGGTTGGTCAGCCCCAGCATTTT | - | TRBV7-2 | - | TRBJ1-5
CASRQGSNYGYTF | TGTGCCAGTCGACAGGGATCTAACTATGGCTACACCTTC | - | TRBV19 | TRBD1 | TRBJ1-2
CASSPDTSGGANEQYF | TGTGCCAGCTCACCCGACACAAGCGGGGGGGCAAACGAGCAGTACTTC | once | TRBV18 | TRBD2 | TRBJ2-7
CASTPMGTSGDTDTQYF | TGTGCCAGTACCCCTATGGGGACTAGCGGGGACACAGATACGCAGTATTTT | - | TRBV19 | TRBD2 | TRBJ2-3
CASSVGFADTQYF | TGTGCCAGCAGCGTAGGTTTCGCAGATACGCAGTATTTT | - | TRBV9 | - | TRBJ2-3
CASSRNWGTGEKLFF | TGTGCCAGCAGCCGAAATTGGGGTACGGGGGAAAAACTGTTTTTT | - | TRBV5-5 | - | TRBJ1-4
CASSSFGGGTYEQYF | TGTGCCAGCAGCTCCTTCGGGGGTGGAACCTACGAGCAGTACTTC | - | TRBV6-5 | - | TRBJ2-7
CASSVTHGEQYF | TGTGCCAGCAGCGTAACTCATGGCGAGCAGTACTTC | medium-sized | TRBV9 | - | TRBJ2-7
CASTPPTGGNEQFF | TGTGCCAGCACTCCCCCGACAGGGGGGAATGAGCAGTTCTTC | - | TRBV6-6 | TRBD1 | TRBJ2-1
CASTGTSGGESTDTQYF | TGTGCCAGCACCGGGACTAGCGGGGGGGAAAGCACAGATACGCAGTATTTT | - | TRBV7-9 | TRBD2 | TRBJ2-3
CASSPGLASYTGELFF | TGTGCCAGTAGTCCGGGACTAGCGTCCTACACCGGGGAGCTGTTTTTT | few | TRBV19 | TRBD2 | TRBJ2-2
CSVGQGAPARTQYF | TGCAGCGTGGGACAGGGGGCGCCGGCAAGGACCCAGTACTTC | - | TRBV29-1 | TRBD1 | TRBJ2-5
CASTERNNEQFF | TGTGCCAGCACGGAGCGTAACAATGAGCAGTTCTTC | - | TRBV6-6 | - | TRBJ2-1
CASSGTGGPLLHF | TGTGCCAGCAGTGGGACAGGGGGCCCTCTCCTCCACTTT | - | TRBV2 | TRBD1 | TRBJ1-6
CASSLVWQIHYEQYF | TGTGCCAGCAGCTTAGTTTGGCAGATCCACTACGAGCAGTACTTC | - | TRBV11-2 | - | TRBJ2-7
CASGSTSGGLIHEQFF | TGTGCTAGTGGTTCCACATCAGGGGGCTTGATCCATGAGCAGTTCTTC | - | TRBV12-5 | TRBD1 | TRBJ2-1
CASSKGTANNYGYTF | TGTGCCAGCAGCAAAGGGACAGCGAACAACTATGGCTACACCTTC | few | TRBV7-8 | TRBD1 | TRBJ1-2
CASHRQGNYEQYF | TGTGCCAGCCACAGACAGGGGAACTACGAGCAGTACTTC | - | TRBV6-5 | TRBD1 | TRBJ2-7
CASGQGWGNTIYF | TGTGCCAGCGGACAGGGGTGGGGAAACACCATATATTTT | - | TRBV27 | TRBD1 | TRBJ1-3
CASSAGLGGEQFF | TGCGCCAGCAGCGCAGGACTAGGGGGTGAGCAGTTCTTC | - | TRBV5-1 | - | TRBJ2-1
CASSLAGADGYTF | TGTGCCAGCAGCTTAGCTGGGGCTGATGGCTACACCTTC | - | TRBV7-9 | - | TRBJ1-2
CAYNPGFYGYTF | TGTGCCTATAACCCAGGTTTCTATGGCTACACCTTC | - | TRBV6-4 | - | TRBJ1-2
CASSERGRGSYNEQFF | TGTGCCAGCAGTGAACGCGGACGGGGTTCCTACAATGAGCAGTTCTTC | - | TRBV2 | - | TRBJ2-1
CASGLVWGGHGPKRNTEAFF | TGCGCCAGCGGATTAGTTTGGGGAGGGCATGGTCCTAAGAGGAACACTGAAGCTTTCTTT | - | TRBV10-2 | - | TRBJ1-1
CASSYAGGLNEQFF | TGTGCCAGCAGTTACGCGGGGGGGCTCAATGAGCAGTTCTTC | - | TRBV5-4 | TRBD2 | TRBJ2-1